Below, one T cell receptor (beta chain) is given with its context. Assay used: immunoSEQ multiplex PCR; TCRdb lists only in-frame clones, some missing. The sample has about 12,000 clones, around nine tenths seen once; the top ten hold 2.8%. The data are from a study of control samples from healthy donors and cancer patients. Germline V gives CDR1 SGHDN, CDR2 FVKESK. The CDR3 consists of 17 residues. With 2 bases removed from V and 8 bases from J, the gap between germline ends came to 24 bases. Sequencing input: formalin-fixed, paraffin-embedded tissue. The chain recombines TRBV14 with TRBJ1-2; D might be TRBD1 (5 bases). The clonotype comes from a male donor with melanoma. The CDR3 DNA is TGTGCCAGCAGCCAACTAGGCTTGGGGACTACCTGGGGAGGCTACACCTTC. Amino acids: CASSQLGLGTTWGGYTF.